This is a list of T cell receptor beta chains from one sample in a study of cytomegalovirus exposure and HLA in healthy donors. The method was immunoSEQ multiplex PCR; TCRdb's version includes in-frame clones alone and lacks a portion of them. The sample yields some 110,000 clones, around three quarters seen once. The specimen sequenced was PBMCs. The receptors shown here come from a woman aged 45-65 years in good health and CMV-seropositive. Each CDR3 is given with its conserved first and last residue. D genes are given only for firm matches. Only some rows state a clone size, as once, few, many or a class for expanded clones.

abundance | j_gene | v_gene | d_gene | CDR3nt | CDR3aa
. | TRBJ2-7 | TRBV7-9 | . | TGTGCCAGCAGCCCAGGTCAGGGTTCCACTGAGCAGTACTTC | CASSPGQGSTEQYF
once | TRBJ1-1 | TRBV6-5 | . | TGTGCCAGCAAAGGCAGACAGAAACTCGGAGCTTTCTTT | CASKGRQKLGAFF
. | TRBJ2-2 | TRBV27 | . | TGTGCCAGCAGAAGACGAACCGGGACAACGAACACCGGGGAGCTGTTTTTT | CASRRRTGTTNTGELFF
. | TRBJ2-7 | TRBV5-6 | . | TGTGCCAGCAGCTTCGAAAACTGGACAGCTTCCACCTACGAGCAGTACTTC | CASSFENWTASTYEQYF
few | TRBJ1-6 | TRBV2 | . | TGTGCCAGCAAAGACCCCGGGGTAGGTTCACCCCTCCACTTT | CASKDPGVGSPLHF
. | TRBJ1-5 | TRBV7-9 | . | TGTGCCAGCAGCTTAGGGACAAGTTATAGCAATCAGCCCCAGCATTTT | CASSLGTSYSNQPQHF
few | TRBJ2-1 | TRBV7-9 | TRBD2 | TGTTCCAGCAGCTCTCTGCGGGGGGGGTCCTACAATGAGCAGTTCTTC | CSSSSLRGGSYNEQFF
. | TRBJ1-3 | TRBV9 | TRBD1 | TGTGCCAGCAGCGTTCACGGGACAGGGCGGTCGCCTGGAAACACCATATATTTT | CASSVHGTGRSPGNTIYF
. | TRBJ2-5 | TRBV5-6 | TRBD2 | TGTGCCAGCACCCGTTTTACCCCGGGACTAGCGGGACAAGAGACCCAGTACTTC | CASTRFTPGLAGQETQYF
. | TRBJ2-7 | TRBV9 | TRBD2 | TGTGCCAGCAGCGTAGAGGCTAGCGGGGCCGCCGAGCAGTACTTC | CASSVEASGAAEQYF
. | TRBJ1-4 | TRBV15 | . | TGTGCCACCAGCAGAGGGTTGAGTGTTCGAGAAAAACTGTTTTTT | CATSRGLSVREKLFF
. | TRBJ2-7 | TRBV29-1 | . | TGCAGCGTTGATGTGGGGGGCTCCTACGAGCAGTACTTC | CSVDVGGSYEQYF
few | TRBJ2-7 | TRBV6-5 | . | TGTGCCACCCAGAGGGGGAGCTCCTACGAGCAGTACTTC | CATQRGSSYEQYF
. | TRBJ1-2 | TRBV7-2 | TRBD1 | TGTGCCAGCAGAGAGCGACAGGGCGCGGATGGCTACACCTTC | CASRERQGADGYTF
. | TRBJ2-7 | TRBV5-1 | TRBD2 | TGCGCCAGCAGCTGGACTAGCTCCTACGAGCAGTACTTC | CASSWTSSYEQYF
. | TRBJ1-4 | TRBV19 | . | TGTGCCAGTAGTGTGGGGACTTCGGATGAAAAACTGTTTTTT | CASSVGTSDEKLFF
. | TRBJ1-6 | TRBV5-1 | TRBD1 | TGCGCCAGCAGCTGGGGACAGGGTAATTCACCCCTCCACTTT | CASSWGQGNSPLHF
. | TRBJ2-3 | TRBV11-1 | . | TGTGCCAGCAGCTATCAACTAACGTATACGCAGTATTTT | CASSYQLTYTQYF
few | TRBJ1-1 | TRBV4-3 | . | TGCGCCAGCAGCCACCTGGTAGGCGGGGAACCTACTGAAGCTTTCTTT | CASSHLVGGEPTEAFF
few | TRBJ1-1 | TRBV6-6 | TRBD1 | TGTGCCAGCTCACAGGGGAAATTTGGTGAAGCTTTCTTT | CASSQGKFGEAFF
. | TRBJ2-7 | TRBV5-1 | TRBD1 | TGCGCCAGCAGCTTGACAGGGGGTCTCTACGAGCAGTACTTC | CASSLTGGLYEQYF
. | TRBJ2-7 | TRBV19 | TRBD2 | TGTGCCAGTAGTATACGGGGGGGAAGCTCCTACGAGCAGTACTTC | CASSIRGGSSYEQYF
once | TRBJ1-1 | TRBV4-3 | . | TGCGCCAGCAGCCAAGATCTAACGGTTCTCATGAACACTGAAGCTTTCTTT | CASSQDLTVLMNTEAFF
once | TRBJ1-1 | TRBV20-1 | . | TGCAGTGCTAGAGGGGCGGGTGAAGCTTTCTTT | CSARGAGEAFF
once | TRBJ2-5 | TRBV18 | . | TGTGCCAGCTCACCCCGAGGAGAGACCCAGTACTTC | CASSPRGETQYF
. | TRBJ2-7 | TRBV5-1 | . | TGCGCCAGCAGCTACCGGGACACCTCCTACGAGCAGTACTTC | CASSYRDTSYEQYF
. | TRBJ1-4 | TRBV6-4 | . | TGTGCCAGCATAAGAGGTAATGAAAAACTGTTTTTT | CASIRGNEKLFF
. | TRBJ1-4 | TRBV5-4 | TRBD1 | TGTGCCAGCAGCTCCGCACCCGCAGGGGGAAATGAAAAACTGTTTTTT | CASSSAPAGGNEKLFF
. | TRBJ1-2 | TRBV25-1 | . | TGTGCCAGCAGTGATTCCCCTGGCGGGGGCGGCTACACCTTC | CASSDSPGGGGYTF
once | TRBJ1-6 | TRBV15 | . | TGTGCCACCGGACAGAATTCACCCCTCCACTTT | CATGQNSPLHF
. | TRBJ2-5 | TRBV7-2 | TRBD2 | TGTGCCAGCAGCGTTGGACTAGCCCAAGAGACCCAGTACTTC | CASSVGLAQETQYF
. | TRBJ2-1 | TRBV5-1 | TRBD1 | TGCGCCAGCAGCTTATCCGGGACAGGACTCAATGAGCAGTTCTTC | CASSLSGTGLNEQFF
. | TRBJ1-1 | TRBV10-3 | TRBD1 | TGTGCCACCGGATCAGAGACAGGGATGAATCTCCGCAAAGCTTTCTTT | CATGSETGMNLRKAFF
once | TRBJ2-5 | TRBV4-1 | . | TGCGCCAGCAGCCAAGAACGTGCTAGCCAAGGGGGAGAGACCCAGTACTTC | CASSQERASQGGETQYF
few | TRBJ1-1 | TRBV29-1 | . | TGCAGCGCCCGACAGGAGACGGGGACCACTGAAGCTTTCTTT | CSARQETGTTEAFF
. | TRBJ1-2 | TRBV6-6 | . | TGTGCCAGCAGTCGGACAGAAGGAACAGCCTATGGCTACACCTTC | CASSRTEGTAYGYTF
. | TRBJ1-2 | TRBV2 | TRBD1 | TGTGCCAGCAGTTTCCAGAGGGACAGGGATGAGTATGGCTACACCTTC | CASSFQRDRDEYGYTF
few | TRBJ2-2 | TRBV4-3 | . | TGCGCCAGCAGCCAAGACGCACTAGCCCTCACCGGGGAGCTGTTTTTT | CASSQDALALTGELFF
. | TRBJ1-1 | TRBV29-1 | . | TGCAGCGTTTCTCCCGAGGGGGGGGGCACTGAAGCTTTCTTT | CSVSPEGGGTEAFF
. | TRBJ1-4 | TRBV19 | TRBD1 | TGTGCCACCCGGGACAGCCGAATGAAAAGACTGTTTTTT | CATRDSRMKRLFF
. | TRBJ1-2 | TRBV19 | . | TGTGCCAGTAGGGATCCGGGACAAACCGTCTTAGGCTACACCTTC | CASRDPGQTVLGYTF
few | TRBJ2-2 | TRBV2 | TRBD2 | TGTGCCAGCAGTTCCCAAGGACTAGTGGGGACCGGGGAGCTGTTTTTT | CASSSQGLVGTGELFF
few | TRBJ1-1 | TRBV4-1 | TRBD1 | TGCGCCAGCAGCCCGGGACAGGGGGTGAACACTGAAGCTTTCTTT | CASSPGQGVNTEAFF
. | TRBJ1-1 | TRBV11-1 | . | TGTGCCAGCAGCTCGGGGGGGGAAGCTTTCTTT | CASSSGGEAFF
. | TRBJ2-7 | TRBV10-3 | . | TGTGCCATCAGGGCAGGTATCCCTAACGAGCAGTACTTC | CAIRAGIPNEQYF
. | TRBJ1-1 | TRBV11-2 | TRBD1 | TGTGCCAGCAGCTTAATTAAGGGGGCCTTGGGTGACACTGAAGCTTTCTTT | CASSLIKGALGDTEAFF
. | TRBJ1-5 | TRBV2 | . | TGTGCCAGCAGTGAAGGGGGCAGGAGATACAATCAGCCCCAGCATTTT | CASSEGGRRYNQPQHF
few | TRBJ2-7 | TRBV7-9 | TRBD2 | TGTGCCAGCAGCCGGGGGGGATACGAGCAGTACTTC | CASSRGGYEQYF
. | TRBJ2-7 | TRBV4-2 | . | TGTGCCAGCAGCCAAGATGGGGGCGACAGCTCCTACGAGCAGTACTTC | CASSQDGGDSSYEQYF
. | TRBJ2-1 | TRBV23-1 | . | TGCGCCAGCAGTCAATCGAGGGGGGCGGGGGACCACAATGAGCAGTTCTTC | CASSQSRGAGDHNEQFF
once | TRBJ1-1 | TRBV4-1 | TRBD1 | TGCGCCAGCAGCCAAGGGGACAGGAGAAACACTGAAGCTTTCTTT | CASSQGDRRNTEAFF
. | TRBJ2-3 | TRBV2 | . | TGTGCCAGCAGCCTCGACCAGGCCACAGATACGCAGTATTTT | CASSLDQATDTQYF
. | TRBJ1-2 | TRBV28 | TRBD1 | TGTGCCAGCAGATACCCGGGACAGGGATATGGCTACACCTTC | CASRYPGQGYGYTF
. | TRBJ2-7 | TRBV19 | TRBD1 | TGTGCCAGTAGTACCCGGGACAGGCGCTACGAGCAGTACTTC | CASSTRDRRYEQYF
. | TRBJ2-2 | TRBV5-4 | . | TGTGCCAGCAGTCGGGGGGCGGACACCGGGGAGCTGTTTTTT | CASSRGADTGELFF